What follows is one T cell receptor (beta chain) and its context. The antigen is unknown. Both 60 Vbeta primers and 13 Jbeta primers went into the PCR. Sequencing used immunoSEQ multiplex PCR; TCRdb keeps in-frame clones, though not all of them. The sample yields about 200,000 clones, roughly 70% seen once. These data are taken from a study of cytomegalovirus exposure and HLA in healthy donors. In the study overall: Earlier results showed approximately 120 million unique TCR beta sequences derived from roughly 180 million T cells.

Donors counted as nominally healthy when sampled, yet unrecorded immune exposures were likely. Germline V gene data show CDR1 as LGHNA and CDR2 as YNFKEQ. V dropped 3 bases and J dropped 6; count of bases not matched to a gene: 25. The CDR3 is 22 amino acids. Whole-study findings and limits: In an earlier analysis, about 90% or about 30%: the productive usage of most TCR beta V segments.

The TCR comes from a woman aged 30 to 39 in good health and CMV-seronegative. Input material: PBMCs. The chain couples TRBV4-2 to TRBJ2-4; 11 bases are shared with TRBD2. The CDR3 is CASSQRAVEGLAGGIGGNIQYF. The CDR3 DNA reads TGTGCCAGCAGCCAGAGGGCAGTGGAAGGGCTAGCGGGAGGAATAGGGGGAAACATTCAGTACTTC.